Presented here are 3 T cell receptor beta chains from one specimen sequenced in a study of CD8+CD57+ T cells in acquired aplastic anemia. Genomic DNA acted as the template from which TCR beta VDJ combination and CDR3 sequence profiling were carried out. Each CDR3 protein is one row after TCRdb ran MiXCR on the reads. The data show 90,000 to 130,000 distinct CDR3 sequences, with around 53% seen just once and about 32% held by the top ten. The sample comprised sorted CD4+, CD8+, or CD8+CD57+ T cells (not recorded which) from PBMCs. The receptors shown here come from a human donor in good health, serving as a control.

This clonotype was counted at least ten times. V and J are TRBV14 and TRBJ1-1; unclear D gene. V lost 0 bases and J lost 5, with 16 bases in between. The CDR3 loop spans 16 amino acids. Germline values: CDR1 SGHDN, CDR2 FVKESK. CDR3 sequence reads: CASSQDGLRVGTEAFF. CDR3 DNA sequence: TGTGCCAGCAGCCAAGATGGTCTAAGGGTAGGGACTGAAGCTTTCTTT.

This clonotype was picked up one time. J is TRBJ2-7 and V is TRBV4-1; D is unresolved. Germline CDR1 MGHRA, CDR2 YSYEKL. V shed 5 bases and J shed 4 bases, with 15 bases lying between them. The CDR3 extends over 14 amino acids. The chain's CDR3 is CASSDRVAVYEQYF. CDR3 coding DNA: TGCGCCAGCAGCGACCGAGTCGCAGTTTACGAGCAGTACTTC.

V and J are TRBV10-1 and TRBJ2-7; TRBD1 agrees at 9 bases. The CDR3 loop spans 15 amino acids. V lost 2 bases, J lost 3 bases, and 5 bases stayed unmatched. Germline CDR1 and CDR2: WNHNN and SYGVQD (reference sequence). CDR3 bases: TGCGCCAGCAGTGAGGGGACAGGGAATTACTACGAGCAGTACTTC. The encoded protein is CASSEGTGNYYEQYF.